This entry lists 10 T cell receptor beta chains sequenced from one sample in a study of CD4 T cells in relation to SARS-CoV-2 and coronaviruses. Unexposed donor CD4+ T cells date from about 2011-2018, before the COVID-19 pandemic. Isolation of CD4+ T cells took place after about 9 days in culture. Some clones are missing from TCRdb's copy, which holds only in-frame ones; the method was immunoSEQ multiplex PCR. Of 20,000 to 25,000 clones listed, more than 60% were seen once; the top ten hold about 17%. For these TCRs, the target antigens are not known. The sample consisted of CD4+ T cells from PBMCs, cultured in vitro. The receptor set was obtained from a human donor in good health.

This clone was counted only a few times. The V and J genes are TRBV10-1 and TRBJ2-1; 9 bases line up with TRBD2. CDR1 and CDR2 from the germline V gene are WNHNN and SYGVQD (reference sequence). The length of the CDR3 is 12 residues. Losses at the gene ends were 5 bases for V and 12 bases for J; bases not matched to a gene: 5. CDR3: CASSNSGSLQFF. The CDR3 DNA follows: TGCGCCAGCAGTAATAGCGGGAGCCTGCAGTTCTTC.

This rearrangement joins TRBV7-2 to TRBJ2-2; D unresolved. V lost 4 bases and J 1 base, leaving 10 bases between the germline ends. The CDR3 sequence is 15 residues long. Germline CDR1 SGHTA, CDR2 FQGNSA. DNA for the CDR3: TGTGCCAGCAGCTCCTGGGCAGAGAACACCGGGGAGCTGTTTTTT. Its translation: CASSSWAENTGELFF.

There are a few counts of this clone. The CDR3 sequence: CASSRTGMNTGELFF. As DNA, the CDR3 is TGTGCCAGCAGTCGTACAGGGATGAACACCGGGGAGCTGTTTTTT. This sequence joins TRBV25-1 and TRBJ2-2, with a tentative D call TRBD1 (6 bases). The CDR3 runs 15 residues. Germline CDR1 is MGHDK and CDR2 is SYGVNS. Deletions cut 5 bases from V and 1 base from J, with 11 bases between.

The CDR3 region is CATAYGSYNEQFF. In DNA, the CDR3 is TGTGCCACCGCGTACGGCTCCTACAATGAGCAGTTCTTC. The rearrangement uses TRBV12-3 or TRBV12-4 and TRBJ2-1; D remains ambiguous. The CDR3 has 13 residues. V was cut by 10 bases and J by 0 bases, with 10 bases left in between.

This clone was observed a few times. The chain joins TRBV4-1 to TRBJ2-1; TRBD2 aligns across 13 bases. After removal of 4 bases from V and 4 bases from J, the junction contained 7 bases not matched to a gene. The germline V gene encodes CDR1 MGHRA and CDR2 YSYEKL. This CDR3 spans 17 amino acids. The CDR3 is CASSRGGLAGVYNEQFF. The CDR3 coding sequence is TGCGCCAGCAGCCGGGGCGGACTAGCGGGAGTGTACAATGAGCAGTTCTTC.

This clone was seen only once. The chain is built from TRBV21-1 and TRBJ2-1; whether TRBD1, the table's D call, matches the DNA was not checked. TRBV21-1 is a documented pseudogene. CDR3 length: 13 residues. The CDR3 DNA sequence: TGTGCCAGCACCGGACATGTTCAGGATGAGCAGTTCTTC. Amino acid sequence: CASTGHVQDEQFF.

The J gene is TRBJ2-5, the V gene TRBV12-3 or TRBV12-4; D uncertain. CDR3 length equals 12 residues. Trimming removed 8 bases from V and 4 bases from J, with 11 bases in between. Here the CDR3 reads CASGSQVETQYF. The CDR3 nucleotides are TGTGCCAGCGGATCTCAGGTAGAGACCCAGTACTTC.

This clone showed up just a few times. This chain joins TRBV18 and TRBJ1-1; TRBD1 might be the D (6 bases). Trimming cost V 5 bases and J 1 base, with 11 bases left between them. Germline CDR1 is KGHSH and CDR2 is LQKENI. The length of the CDR3 is 14 residues. The CDR3 loop is CASSVGGENTEAFF. CDR3 nucleotide sequence: TGTGCCAGCTCAGTAGGGGGGGAGAACACTGAAGCTTTCTTT.

The CDR3 nucleotides read TGTGCCAGCAGTCCTCGACAGGGGAATGAAAAACTGTTTTTT. As protein: CASSPRQGNEKLFF. The V call is TRBV3-1 (or the pseudogene TRBV3-2), the J call TRBJ1-4, with 8 bases lining up with TRBD1. The V gene end was trimmed by 6 bases and the J gene end by 5 bases; junction bases not matched to a gene: 5. The CDR3 length is 14 residues. Germline V lookup: CDR1 LGHDT, CDR2 YNNKEL (reference sequence).

The chain carries TRBV2 and TRBJ1-5; 7 positions agree with TRBD1. Looked up from germline, CDR1 is SNHLY and CDR2 is FYNNEI. Losses at the gene ends were 2 bases for V and 7 bases for J; bases not matched to a gene: 8. There are 15 residues in the CDR3. The CDR3 coding sequence is TGTGCCAGCAGTGAACACAGGGGTCGGGGACAGCCCCAGCATTTT. As protein: CASSEHRGRGQPQHF.